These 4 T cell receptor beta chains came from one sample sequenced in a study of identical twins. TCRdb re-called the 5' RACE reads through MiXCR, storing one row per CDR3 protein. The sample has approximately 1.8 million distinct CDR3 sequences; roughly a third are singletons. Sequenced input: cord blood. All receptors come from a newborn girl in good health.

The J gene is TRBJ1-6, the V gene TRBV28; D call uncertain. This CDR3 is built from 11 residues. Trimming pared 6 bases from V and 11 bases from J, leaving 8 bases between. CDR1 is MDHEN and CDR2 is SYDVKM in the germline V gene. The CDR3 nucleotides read TGTGCCAGCAGCCTACAGCCACCCCTCCACTTT. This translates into CASSLQPPLHF.

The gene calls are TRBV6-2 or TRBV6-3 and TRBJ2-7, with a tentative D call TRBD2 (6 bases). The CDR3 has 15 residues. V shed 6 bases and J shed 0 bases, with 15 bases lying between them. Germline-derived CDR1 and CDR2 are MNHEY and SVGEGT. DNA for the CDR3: TGTGCCAGCAGCGTCACCGGGACTGCCTCCTACGAGCAGTACTTC. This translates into CASSVTGTASYEQYF.

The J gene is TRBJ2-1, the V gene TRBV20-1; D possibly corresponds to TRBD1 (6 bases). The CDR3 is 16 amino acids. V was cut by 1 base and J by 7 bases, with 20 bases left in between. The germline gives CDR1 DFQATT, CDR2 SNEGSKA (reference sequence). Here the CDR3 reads CSARGLLGGVVNEQFF. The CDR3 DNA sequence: TGCAGTGCTAGAGGCCTCTTAGGGGGTGTGGTTAATGAGCAGTTCTTC.

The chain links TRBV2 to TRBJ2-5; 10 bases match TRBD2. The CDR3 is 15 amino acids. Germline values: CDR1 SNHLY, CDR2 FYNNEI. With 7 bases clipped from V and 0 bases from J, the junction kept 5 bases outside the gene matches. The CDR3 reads CASKRAGGYQETQYF. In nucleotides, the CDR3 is TGTGCCAGCAAGAGAGCGGGGGGGTACCAAGAGACCCAGTACTTC.